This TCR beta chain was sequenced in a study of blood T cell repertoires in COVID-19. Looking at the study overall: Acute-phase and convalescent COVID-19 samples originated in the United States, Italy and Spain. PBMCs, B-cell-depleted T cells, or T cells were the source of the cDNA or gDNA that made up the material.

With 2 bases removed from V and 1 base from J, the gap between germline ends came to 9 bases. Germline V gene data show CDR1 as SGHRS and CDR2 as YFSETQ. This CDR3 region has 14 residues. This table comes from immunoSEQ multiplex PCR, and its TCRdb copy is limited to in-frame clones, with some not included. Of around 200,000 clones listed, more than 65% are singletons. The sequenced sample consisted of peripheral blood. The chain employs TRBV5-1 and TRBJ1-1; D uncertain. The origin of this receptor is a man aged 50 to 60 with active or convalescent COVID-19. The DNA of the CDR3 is TGCGCCAGCAGCTTCATGAGCGGGAACACTGAAGCTTTCTTT. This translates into CASSFMSGNTEAFF.